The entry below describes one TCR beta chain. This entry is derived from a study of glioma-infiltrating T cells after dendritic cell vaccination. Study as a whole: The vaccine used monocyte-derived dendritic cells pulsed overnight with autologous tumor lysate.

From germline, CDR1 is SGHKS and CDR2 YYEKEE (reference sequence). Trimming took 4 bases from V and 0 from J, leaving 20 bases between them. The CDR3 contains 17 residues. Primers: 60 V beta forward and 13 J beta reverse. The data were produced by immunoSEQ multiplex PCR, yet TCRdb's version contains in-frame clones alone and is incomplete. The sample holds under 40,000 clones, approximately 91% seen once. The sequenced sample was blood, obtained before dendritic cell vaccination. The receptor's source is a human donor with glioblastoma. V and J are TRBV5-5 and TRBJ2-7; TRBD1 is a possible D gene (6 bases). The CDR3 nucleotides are TGTGCCAGCAGCCAACAACAGGGTACAATCCTCTCCTACGAGCAGTACTTC. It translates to CASSQQQGTILSYEQYF.